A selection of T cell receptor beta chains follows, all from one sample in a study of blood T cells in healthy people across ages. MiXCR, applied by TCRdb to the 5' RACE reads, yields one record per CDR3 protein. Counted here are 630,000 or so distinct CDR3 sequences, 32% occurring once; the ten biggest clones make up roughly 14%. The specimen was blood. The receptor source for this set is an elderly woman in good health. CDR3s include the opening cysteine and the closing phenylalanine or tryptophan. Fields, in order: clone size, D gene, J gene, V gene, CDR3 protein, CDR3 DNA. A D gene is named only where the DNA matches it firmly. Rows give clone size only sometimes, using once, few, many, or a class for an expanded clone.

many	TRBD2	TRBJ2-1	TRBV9	CASSPSLAGGSRYNEQFF	TGTGCCAGCAGCCCCAGCTTAGCGGGGGGGTCGCGCTACAATGAGCAGTTCTTC
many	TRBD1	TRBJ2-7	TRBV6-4	CASSEGTGIFDEQYF	TGTGCCAGCAGTGAGGGGACAGGGATTTTCGACGAGCAGTACTTC
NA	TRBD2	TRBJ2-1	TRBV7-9	CASSPPGLAGVDNEQFF	TGTGCCAGCAGCCCCCCGGGACTAGCGGGGGTCGACAATGAGCAGTTCTTC
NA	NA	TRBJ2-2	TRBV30	CAWAVEGYGELFF	TGTGCCTGGGCTGTTGAGGGGTACGGGGAGCTGTTTTTT
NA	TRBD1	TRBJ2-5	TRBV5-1	CASSLGSGTGFRETQYF	TGCGCCAGCAGCTTGGGATCCGGGACAGGGTTTAGGGAGACCCAGTACTTC
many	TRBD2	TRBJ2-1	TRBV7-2	CASRPSGGAPFNEQFF	TGTGCCAGCAGACCTAGCGGGGGGGCCCCTTTCAATGAGCAGTTCTTC
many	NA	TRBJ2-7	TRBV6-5	CASSLDRRSYEQYF	TGTGCCAGCAGCTTAGACAGAAGGTCCTACGAGCAGTACTTC
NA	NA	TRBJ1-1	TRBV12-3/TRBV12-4	CASSPHWGKNTEAFF	TGTGCCAGCAGTCCCCACTGGGGCAAGAACACTGAAGCTTTCTTT
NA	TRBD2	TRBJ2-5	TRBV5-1	CASSSPGTSGVVRETQYF	TGCGCCAGCAGCTCTCCCGGGACTAGCGGGGTGGTACGTGAGACCCAGTACTTC
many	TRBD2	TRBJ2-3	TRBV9	CASSVTSGGSTDTQYF	TGTGCCAGCAGCGTGACTAGCGGGGGGTCCACAGATACGCAGTATTTT
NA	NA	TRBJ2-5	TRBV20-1	CSASRPMSYNEQYF	TGCAGTGCTAGCCGACCGATGAGCTACAATGAGCAGTACTTC
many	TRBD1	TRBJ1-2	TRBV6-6	CASRRQGRGYTF	TGTGCCAGCAGACGACAGGGGCGCGGCTACACCTTC
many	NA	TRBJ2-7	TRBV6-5	CASSLTFMGALNGYEQYF	TGTGCCAGCAGTCTAACATTCATGGGGGCCCTCAACGGCTACGAGCAGTACTTC
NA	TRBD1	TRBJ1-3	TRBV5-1	CASSPSQGAVTGNTIYF	TGCGCCAGCAGCCCCTCGCAGGGGGCCGTCACTGGAAACACCATATATTTT
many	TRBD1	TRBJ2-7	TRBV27	CASSPSLTGASYEQYF	TGTGCCAGCAGTCCCTCCCTGACAGGGGCTTCCTACGAGCAGTACTTC
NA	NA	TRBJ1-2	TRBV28	CASSLPKGFDYGYTF	TGTGCCAGCAGCCTCCCGAAGGGGTTTGACTATGGCTACACCTTC
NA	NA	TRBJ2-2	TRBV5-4	CASSTRTTNTGELFF	TGTGCCAGCAGCACTCGGACGACGAACACCGGGGAGCTGTTTTTT
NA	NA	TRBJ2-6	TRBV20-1	CSARHLTGTF	TGCAGTGCTAGACATCTAACGGGGACTTTC
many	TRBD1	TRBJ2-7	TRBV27	CASSPWGQGYEQYF	TGTGCCAGCAGTCCCTGGGGACAGGGCTACGAGCAGTACTTC
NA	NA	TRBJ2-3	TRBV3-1	CASRSDWEDTQYF	TGTGCCAGCAGATCTGACTGGGAGGATACGCAGTATTTT
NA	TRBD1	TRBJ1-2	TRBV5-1	CASNPTGADYGYTF	TGCGCCAGCAACCCAACAGGGGCGGACTATGGCTACACCTTC
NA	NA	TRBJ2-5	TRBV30	CAWSAEGVSETQYF	TGTGCCTGGAGTGCCGAAGGAGTTTCGGAGACCCAGTACTTC
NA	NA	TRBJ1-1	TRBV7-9	CASSSGGEAFF	TGTGCCAGCAGCTCGGGAGGGGAAGCTTTCTTT
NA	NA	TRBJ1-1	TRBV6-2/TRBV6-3	CASSFTSEAFF	TGTGCCAGCAGTTTTACAAGTGAAGCTTTCTTT
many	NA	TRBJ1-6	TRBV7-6	CASSLNKLNNSPLHF	TGTGCCAGCAGCCTAAACAAGCTAAATAATTCACCCCTCCACTTT
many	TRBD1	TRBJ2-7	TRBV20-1	CSVRLGGLGREQYF	TGCAGTGTCCGCTTAGGGGGCCTTGGGCGCGAGCAGTACTTC
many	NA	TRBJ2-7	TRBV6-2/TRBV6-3	CASSPRTEPIPYEQYF	TGTGCCAGCAGCCCCCGGACAGAGCCCATTCCCTACGAGCAGTACTTC
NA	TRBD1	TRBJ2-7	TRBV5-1	CASSQTTGGYYEQYF	TGCGCCAGCAGCCAGACCACAGGGGGTTATTACGAGCAGTACTTC
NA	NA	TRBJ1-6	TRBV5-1	CASSFNPGQNNSPLHF	TGCGCCAGCAGCTTTAATCCTGGACAGAATAATTCACCCCTCCACTTT
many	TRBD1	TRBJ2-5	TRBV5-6	CASSLETRDRGETQYF	TGTGCCAGCAGCTTGGAGACCCGGGACAGGGGAGAGACCCAGTACTTC
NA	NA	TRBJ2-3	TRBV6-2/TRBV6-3	CASSPQAGAHTDTQYF	TGTGCCAGCAGTCCACAGGCCGGTGCGCACACAGATACGCAGTATTTT
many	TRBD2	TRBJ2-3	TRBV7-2	CASKLAGGTDTQYF	TGTGCCAGCAAGCTAGCGGGGGGCACAGATACGCAGTATTTT
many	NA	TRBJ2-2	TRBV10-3	CAISENTGELFF	TGTGCCATCAGTGAAAACACCGGGGAGCTGTTTTTT
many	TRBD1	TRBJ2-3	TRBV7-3	CASSFDRGTDTQYF	TGTGCCAGCAGCTTTGACAGGGGCACAGATACGCAGTATTTT
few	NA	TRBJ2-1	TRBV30	CAWTATYNEQFF	TGTGCCTGGACCGCCACATACAATGAGCAGTTCTTC
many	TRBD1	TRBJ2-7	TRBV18	CASSPTGGGNEQYF	TGTGCCAGCTCACCGACAGGGGGCGGGAACGAGCAGTACTTC
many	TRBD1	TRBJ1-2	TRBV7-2	CASSLGGTGDENGYTF	TGTGCCAGCAGCTTAGGGGGGACAGGGGATGAAAATGGCTACACCTTC
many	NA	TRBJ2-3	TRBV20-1	CSAVPGRGTDTQYF	TGCAGTGCTGTCCCGGGACGGGGCACAGATACGCAGTATTTT
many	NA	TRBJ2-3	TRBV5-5	CASSFSADTQYF	TGTGCCAGCAGCTTTTCCGCAGATACGCAGTATTTT
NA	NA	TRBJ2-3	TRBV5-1	CASRVGRSTDPQYF	TGCGCCAGCAGAGTTGGCCGAAGCACAGATCCGCAGTATTTT
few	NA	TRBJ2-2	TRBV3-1	CASSQYHTGELFF	TGTGCCAGCAGCCAATATCACACCGGGGAGCTGTTTTTT
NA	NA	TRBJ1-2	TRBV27	CASRPYPTGYGYTF	TGTGCCAGCAGGCCATACCCCACAGGGTATGGCTACACCTTC
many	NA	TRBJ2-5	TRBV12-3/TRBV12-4	CASSPRGLGSKTQYF	TGTGCCAGCAGCCCCCGGGGGCTGGGTAGCAAGACCCAGTACTTC
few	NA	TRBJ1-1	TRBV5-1	CASSLRQEETEAFF	TGCGCCAGCAGCCTTCGACAGGAGGAGACTGAAGCTTTCTTT
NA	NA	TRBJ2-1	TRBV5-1	CASSPGASGYNEQFF	TGCGCCAGCAGCCCGGGGGCGTCAGGGTACAATGAGCAGTTCTTC
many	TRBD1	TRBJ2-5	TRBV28	CASSLPGTGQETQYF	TGTGCCAGCAGTTTACCCGGGACAGGCCAAGAGACCCAGTACTTC
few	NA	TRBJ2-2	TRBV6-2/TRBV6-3	CASSPLISGELFF	TGTGCCAGCAGTCCACTTATCTCCGGGGAGCTGTTTTTT
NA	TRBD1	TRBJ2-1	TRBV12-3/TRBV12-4	CASSLTGGKGYNEQFF	TGTGCCAGCAGCCTTACAGGGGGGAAAGGGTACAATGAGCAGTTCTTC
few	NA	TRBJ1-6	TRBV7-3	CASSLEGRNSPLHF	TGTGCCAGCAGCTTAGAGGGGCGAAATTCACCCCTCCACTTT
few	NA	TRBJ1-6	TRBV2	CASLKEGANSPLHF	TGTGCCAGCCTTAAGGAGGGTGCTAATTCACCCCTCCACTTT
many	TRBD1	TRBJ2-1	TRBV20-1	CSARVGGPSSYNEQFF	TGCAGTGCTAGGGTAGGGGGCCCAAGCTCCTACAATGAGCAGTTCTTC
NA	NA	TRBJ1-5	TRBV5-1	CASSPAPGAPNQPQHF	TGCGCCAGCAGCCCCGCGCCAGGGGCTCCCAATCAGCCCCAGCATTTT
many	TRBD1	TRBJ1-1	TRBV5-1	CASSGDSFFTEAFF	TGCGCCAGCAGCGGGGACAGTTTCTTCACTGAAGCTTTCTTT
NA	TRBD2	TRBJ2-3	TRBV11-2	CASSLGRSSGDIDTQYF	TGTGCCAGCAGCTTAGGAAGGTCTAGCGGAGACATAGATACGCAGTATTTT
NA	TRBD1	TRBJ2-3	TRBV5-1	CASSLQGEHTQYF	TGCGCCAGCAGCTTACAGGGGGAACATACGCAGTATTTT
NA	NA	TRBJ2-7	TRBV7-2	CASSFWAGRTYEQYF	TGTGCCAGCAGCTTCTGGGCGGGGAGAACCTACGAGCAGTACTTC
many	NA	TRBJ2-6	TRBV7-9	CASSSFSGANVLTF	TGTGCCAGCAGCTCCTTTTCTGGGGCCAACGTCCTGACTTTC
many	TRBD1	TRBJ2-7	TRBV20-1	CSARQGPYEQYF	TGCAGTGCTCGACAGGGCCCCTACGAGCAGTACTTC
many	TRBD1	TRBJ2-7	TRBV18	CASSPGDRGFGYEQYF	TGTGCCAGCTCACCGGGCGACAGGGGGTTTGGGTACGAGCAGTACTTC